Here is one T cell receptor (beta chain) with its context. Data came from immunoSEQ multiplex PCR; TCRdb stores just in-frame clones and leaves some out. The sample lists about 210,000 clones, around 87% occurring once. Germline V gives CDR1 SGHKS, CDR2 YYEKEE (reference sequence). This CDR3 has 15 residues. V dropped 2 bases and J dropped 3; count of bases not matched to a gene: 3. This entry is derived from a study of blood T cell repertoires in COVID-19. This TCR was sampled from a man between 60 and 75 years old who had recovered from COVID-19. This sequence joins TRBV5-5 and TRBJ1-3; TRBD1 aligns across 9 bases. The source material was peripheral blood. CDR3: CASSFNRGLGNTIYF. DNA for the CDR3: TGTGCCAGCAGCTTCAACAGGGGGCTTGGAAACACCATATATTTT.